Included here is one T cell receptor beta chain sequence, with context. This entry belongs to a study of blood T cell repertoires in COVID-19. The wider study: Donors in the United States, Italy and Spain gave samples during acute or convalescent COVID-19.

Trimming cost V 3 bases and J 4 bases, with 11 bases left between them. Germline CDR1 MNHNY, CDR2 SVGAGI (reference sequence). The CDR3 runs to 14 residues. The authors' processing: Researchers report that nucleated cell counts were estimated from reference gene primer amplification. Sequenced by immunoSEQ multiplex PCR; TCRdb stores in-frame clones only, minus some. That table furnishes V, J and clone size, whereas the DNA furnished D and trimming. The sample contains 210,000 or so clones, over 75% of which appear only once. The chain carries TRBV6-6 and TRBJ2-3, with a tentative D call TRBD2 (7 bases). The sample was peripheral blood. The origin of this receptor is a woman in her thirties or forties with acute or convalescent COVID-19. The CDR3 loop reads CASSYGGGADTQYF. Written as DNA, the CDR3 is TGTGCCAGCAGTTATGGAGGGGGGGCAGATACGCAGTATTTT.